A selection of T cell receptor beta chains follows, all from one sample in a study of blood T cell repertoires in COVID-19. Profiled with immunoSEQ multiplex PCR; TCRdb holds only in-frame clones, not every one. Seen here are approximately 200,000 clones, roughly 86% observed once, and the top ten hold roughly 8.7%. Sequencing was done on a sample of PBMCs or T cells enriched from blood (not recorded which). These receptors came from a woman aged 25 to 39 who had recovered from COVID-19. Both conserved end residues are part of each CDR3. D genes are given only for firm matches. The size of a clone is reported for some rows only, either as once, few or many, or as a class for expanded clones.

TRBJ2-7,TRBV27,16,TRBD2,.,CASALSLAGNSYEQYF,TGTGCCAGCGCCCTTTCACTAGCGGGCAACTCCTACGAGCAGTACTTC
TRBJ2-1,TRBV2,15,TRBD2,.,CASSEIAGGYNEQFF,TGTGCCAGCAGTGAGATAGCGGGAGGGTACAATGAGCAGTTCTTC
TRBJ2-7,TRBV27,13,.,.,CASSFGSLYEQYF,TGTGCCAGCAGTTTTGGTAGTTTGTACGAGCAGTACTTC
TRBJ2-5,TRBV6-1,15,TRBD2,.,CASSESGKGQETQYF,TGTGCCAGCAGTGAAAGCGGGAAAGGGCAAGAGACCCAGTACTTC
TRBJ2-4,TRBV28,20,TRBD2,.,CASSYSTGTSGRAWVNIQYF,TGTGCCAGCAGTTACTCCACCGGGACTAGCGGGAGGGCCTGGGTTAACATTCAGTACTTC
TRBJ2-3,TRBV7-6,15,.,.,CASSLSVGARDTQYF,TGTGCCAGCAGCTTATCGGTCGGTGCGAGGGATACGCAGTATTTT
TRBJ2-7,TRBV18,15,.,.,CASSPVASERGEQYF,TGTGCCAGCTCACCTGTGGCTAGCGAGAGAGGCGAGCAGTACTTC
TRBJ2-7,TRBV27,14,TRBD2,.,CASSLASGSYEQYF,TGTGCCAGCAGTTTGGCTAGCGGTTCCTACGAGCAGTACTTC
TRBJ2-1,TRBV11-2,20,TRBD2,.,CASSLEGSGRANRKMNEQFF,TGTGCCAGCAGCTTAGAAGGCAGCGGGAGGGCCAATCGGAAGATGAATGAGCAGTTCTTC
TRBJ1-1,TRBV28,14,.,once,CASSAPGRWTEAFF,TGTGCCAGCAGCGCACCAGGGAGGTGGACTGAAGCTTTCTTT
TRBJ1-5,TRBV3-1/TRBV3-2,14,.,.,CASSQVRGEGPQHF,TGTGCCAGCAGCCAAGTGAGAGGAGAAGGGCCCCAGCATTTT
TRBJ1-5,TRBV28,13,.,.,CASSQGGVQPQHF,TGTGCCAGCAGTCAAGGGGGAGTTCAGCCCCAGCATTTT
TRBJ1-5,TRBV5-1,15,.,.,CASSLAGGSNQPQHF,TGCGCCAGCAGCTTGGCCGGCGGAAGCAATCAGCCCCAGCATTTT
TRBJ1-2,TRBV6-5,13,.,.,CASSRLGNYGYTF,TGTGCCAGCAGTAGACTCGGAAACTATGGCTACACCTTC
TRBJ2-5,TRBV18,15,TRBD1,.,CASSQGTDLQETQYF,TGTGCCAGCTCGCAGGGGACAGATCTACAAGAGACCCAGTACTTC
TRBJ1-5,TRBV28,14,.,.,CASSWIQGNQPQHF,TGTGCCAGCAGTTGGATACAGGGAAATCAGCCCCAGCATTTT
TRBJ2-7,TRBV4-2,14,.,.,CASSQEVLAYEQYF,TGTGCCAGCAGCCAAGAAGTACTAGCCTACGAGCAGTACTTC
TRBJ2-7,TRBV10-3,13,TRBD1,.,CAIRTDRAYEQYF,TGTGCCATCAGAACCGACAGGGCCTACGAGCAGTACTTC
TRBJ2-1,TRBV18,11,.,.,CASSPAGEQFF,TGTGCCAGCTCACCGGCGGGAGAGCAGTTCTTC
TRBJ1-6,TRBV29-1,12,.,.,CSVGQGNSPLHF,TGCAGCGTTGGGCAGGGTAATTCACCCCTCCACTTT
TRBJ2-4,TRBV27,18,TRBD2,.,CASSYRLAGGLAKNIQYF,TGTGCCAGCAGTTACCGACTAGCGGGAGGGTTAGCCAAAAACATTCAGTACTTC
TRBJ1-1,TRBV7-2,14,TRBD1,.,CASSYRTGSTEAFF,TGTGCCAGCAGCTACCGGACAGGGAGCACTGAAGCTTTCTTT
TRBJ2-1,TRBV4-2,15,TRBD2,.,CASSRGGLEDNEQFF,TGTGCCAGCAGCAGGGGGGGACTAGAGGACAATGAGCAGTTCTTC
TRBJ1-2,TRBV29-1,14,.,.,CSVESSKGNYGYTF,TGCAGCGTTGAGAGTAGCAAAGGAAACTATGGCTACACCTTC
TRBJ2-3,TRBV25-1,15,TRBD2,once,CASGLAEASTDTQYF,TGTGCCAGCGGACTAGCGGAGGCTAGCACAGATACGCAGTATTTT
TRBJ2-1,TRBV12-3/TRBV12-4,12,.,.,CASSLRGSEQFF,TGTGCCAGCAGTTTACGGGGAAGTGAGCAGTTCTTC
TRBJ1-3,TRBV4-2,13,.,.,CASSQKSDSTIYF,TGTGCCAGCAGCCAAAAATCGGACAGCACCATATATTTT
TRBJ2-1,TRBV6-5,15,.,.,CASLESGLESDEQFF,TGTGCCAGCTTAGAGTCAGGGTTAGAAAGTGATGAGCAGTTCTTC
TRBJ1-4,TRBV6-5,14,TRBD1,.,CASTSGTDIEKLFF,TGTGCCAGCACGTCCGGGACAGACATTGAAAAACTGTTTTTT
TRBJ1-2,TRBV6-5,15,.,.,CASSSQGRGGNGYTF,TGTGCCAGCAGCTCGCAAGGGCGGGGGGGTAATGGCTACACCTTC
TRBJ2-3,TRBV29-1,15,.,.,CSVSGGGIGTDTQYF,TGCAGCGTTTCGGGTGGGGGGATAGGCACAGATACGCAGTATTTT
TRBJ2-7,TRBV12-3/TRBV12-4,13,TRBD1,.,CASRPGTAYEQYF,TGTGCCAGCAGACCCGGGACAGCCTACGAGCAGTACTTC
TRBJ2-1,TRBV4-1,19,TRBD1,.,CASSHLQPGTGTTYNEQFF,TGCGCCAGCAGCCACCTCCAACCCGGGACAGGGACTACCTACAATGAGCAGTTCTTC
TRBJ2-7,TRBV27,14,TRBD1,.,CASSPRDRAHEQYF,TGTGCCAGCAGTCCTAGGGACAGGGCCCACGAGCAGTACTTC
TRBJ1-6,TRBV2,13,TRBD1,.,CASSVGQGILLHF,TGTGCCAGCAGTGTCGGACAGGGTATTTTGCTCCACTTT
TRBJ2-7,TRBV12-3/TRBV12-4,13,TRBD2,.,CASSLGGTSEQYF,TGTGCCAGCAGTTTGGGGGGGACCTCCGAGCAGTACTTC
TRBJ2-3,TRBV19,14,.,.,CASSSGFRTDTQYF,TGTGCCAGTAGTAGCGGGTTCCGCACAGATACGCAGTATTTT
TRBJ1-6,TRBV6-1,15,.,once,CASSINTGPNSPLHF,TGTGCCAGCAGTATAAACACAGGGCCAAATTCACCCCTCCACTTT
TRBJ2-2,TRBV11-1,16,.,few,CASSLGQTLRTGELFF,TGTGCCAGCAGCTTAGGACAGACTCTAAGAACCGGGGAGCTGTTTTTT
TRBJ2-3,TRBV11-2,15,TRBD2,.,CASSVGLAGADTQYF,TGTGCCAGCAGCGTGGGACTAGCGGGCGCAGATACGCAGTATTTT
TRBJ2-1,TRBV2,13,.,.,CASRRDRGNEQFF,TGTGCCAGCAGGAGGGACCGGGGGAATGAGCAGTTCTTC
TRBJ2-1,TRBV5-1,14,TRBD2,.,CASSLTSGNNEQFF,TGCGCCAGCAGCTTGACTAGCGGAAACAATGAGCAGTTCTTC
TRBJ1-1,TRBV10-2,18,.,few,CASSGRSGTPDMNTEAFF,TGCGCCAGCAGTGGGCGGAGCGGGACACCTGACATGAACACTGAAGCTTTCTTT
TRBJ2-3,TRBV7-6,15,.,.,CASSLAGGERDTQYF,TGTGCCAGCAGCTTAGCGGGCGGGGAACGAGATACGCAGTATTTT
TRBJ1-3,TRBV3-1/TRBV3-2,14,.,once,CASSPQSSGNTIYF,TGTGCCAGCAGCCCACAGAGCTCTGGAAACACCATATATTTT
TRBJ2-1,TRBV4-1,17,TRBD2,once,CASSHLPARLAVNEQFF,TGCGCCAGCAGCCACCTCCCGGCCCGGCTAGCGGTAAATGAGCAGTTCTTC